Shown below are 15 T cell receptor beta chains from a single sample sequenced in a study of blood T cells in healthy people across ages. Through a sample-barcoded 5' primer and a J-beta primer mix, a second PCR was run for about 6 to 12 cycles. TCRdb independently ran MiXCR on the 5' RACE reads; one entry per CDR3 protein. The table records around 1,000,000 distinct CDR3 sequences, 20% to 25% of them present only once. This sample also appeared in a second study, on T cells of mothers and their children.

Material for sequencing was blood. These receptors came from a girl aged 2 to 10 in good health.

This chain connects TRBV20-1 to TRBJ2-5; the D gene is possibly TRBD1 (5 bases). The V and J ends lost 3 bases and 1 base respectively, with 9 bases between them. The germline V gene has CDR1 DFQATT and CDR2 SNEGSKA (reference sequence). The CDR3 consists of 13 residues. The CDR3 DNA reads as TGCAGTGCTAGGGGGCAGATCCAAGAGACCCAGTACTTC. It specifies CSARGQIQETQYF.

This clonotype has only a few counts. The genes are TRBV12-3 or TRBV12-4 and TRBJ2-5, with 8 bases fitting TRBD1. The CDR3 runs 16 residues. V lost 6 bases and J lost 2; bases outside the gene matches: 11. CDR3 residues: CASRMGQAYIQETQYF. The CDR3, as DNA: TGTGCCAGCAGAATGGGACAGGCATATATTCAAGAGACCCAGTACTTC.

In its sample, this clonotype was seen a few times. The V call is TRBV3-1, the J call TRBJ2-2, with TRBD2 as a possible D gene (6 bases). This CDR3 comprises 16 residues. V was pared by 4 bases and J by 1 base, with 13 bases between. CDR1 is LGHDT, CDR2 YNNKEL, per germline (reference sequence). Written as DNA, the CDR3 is TGTGCCAGCAGCCCGAATCAGGGACTGAACACCGGGGAGCTGTTTTTT. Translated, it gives CASSPNQGLNTGELFF.

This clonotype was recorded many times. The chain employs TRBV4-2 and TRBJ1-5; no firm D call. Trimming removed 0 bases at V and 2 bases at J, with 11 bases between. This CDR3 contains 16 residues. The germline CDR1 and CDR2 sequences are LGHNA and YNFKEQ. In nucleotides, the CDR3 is TGTGCCAGCAGCCAAGATCCTTATAGACGCAATCAGCCCCAGCATTTT. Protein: CASSQDPYRRNQPQHF.

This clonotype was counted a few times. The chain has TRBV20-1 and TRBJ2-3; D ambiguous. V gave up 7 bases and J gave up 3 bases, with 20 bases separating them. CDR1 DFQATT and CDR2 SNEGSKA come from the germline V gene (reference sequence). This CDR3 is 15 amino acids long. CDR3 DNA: TGCAGTGGATCTACGACGGGTCAGATTACAGATACGCAGTATTTT. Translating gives CSGSTTGQITDTQYF.

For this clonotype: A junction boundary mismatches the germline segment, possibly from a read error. The CDR3 sequence is CATQRSSAGTGTQYF. DNA of the CDR3: TGTGCCACCCAGAGGAGTTCCGCGGGAACAGGTACGCAGTATTTT. The chain recombines TRBV12-3 or TRBV12-4 with TRBJ2-3, with TRBD2 as a possible D gene (6 bases). The CDR3 totals 15 residues.

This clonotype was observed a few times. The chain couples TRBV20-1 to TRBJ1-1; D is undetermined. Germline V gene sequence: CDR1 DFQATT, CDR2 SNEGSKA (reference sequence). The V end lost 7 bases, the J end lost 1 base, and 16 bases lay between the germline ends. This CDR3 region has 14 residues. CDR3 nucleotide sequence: TGCAGTGTCGCTTTTCTGGAGGAGAACACTGAAGCTTTCTTT. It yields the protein CSVAFLEENTEAFF.

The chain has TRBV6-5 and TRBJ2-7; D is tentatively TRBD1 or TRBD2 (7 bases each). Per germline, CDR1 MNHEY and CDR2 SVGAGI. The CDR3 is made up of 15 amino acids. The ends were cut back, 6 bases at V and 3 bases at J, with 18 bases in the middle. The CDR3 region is CASSRRGDSRYEQYF. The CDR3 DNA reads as TGTGCCAGCAGCCGTCGGGGGGACAGCCGCTACGAGCAGTACTTC.

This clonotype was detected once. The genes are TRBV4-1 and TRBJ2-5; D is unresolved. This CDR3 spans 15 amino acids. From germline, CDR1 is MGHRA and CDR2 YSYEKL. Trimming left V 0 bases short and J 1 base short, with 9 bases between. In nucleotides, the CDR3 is TGCGCCAGCAGCCAAGACATCGACACCCAAGAGACCCAGTACTTC. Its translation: CASSQDIDTQETQYF.

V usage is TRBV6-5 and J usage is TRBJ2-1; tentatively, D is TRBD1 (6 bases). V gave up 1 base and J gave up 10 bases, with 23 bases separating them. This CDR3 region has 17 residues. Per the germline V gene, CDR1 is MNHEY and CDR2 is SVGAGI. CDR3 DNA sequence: TGTGCCAGCAGTTACTACGAAGTAGGGGACAATAAGGACGAGCAGTTCTTC. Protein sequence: CASSYYEVGDNKDEQFF.

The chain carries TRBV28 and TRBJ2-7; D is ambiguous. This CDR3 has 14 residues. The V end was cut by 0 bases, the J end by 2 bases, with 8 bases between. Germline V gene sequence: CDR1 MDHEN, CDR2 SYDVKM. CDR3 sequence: CASSLWTGPYEQYF. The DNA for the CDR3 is TGTGCCAGCAGTTTATGGACCGGACCCTACGAGCAGTACTTC.

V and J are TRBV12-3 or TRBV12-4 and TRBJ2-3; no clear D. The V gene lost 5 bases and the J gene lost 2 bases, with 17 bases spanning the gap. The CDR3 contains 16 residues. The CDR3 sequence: CASSPPRPTHTDTQYF. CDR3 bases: TGTGCCAGCAGTCCCCCTCGCCCGACGCACACAGATACGCAGTATTTT.

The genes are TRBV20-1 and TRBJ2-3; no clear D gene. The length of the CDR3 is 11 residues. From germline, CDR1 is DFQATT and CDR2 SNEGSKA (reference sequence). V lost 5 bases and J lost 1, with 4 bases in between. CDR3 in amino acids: CSAQRTDTQYF. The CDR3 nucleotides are TGCAGTGCTCAGCGCACAGATACGCAGTATTTT.

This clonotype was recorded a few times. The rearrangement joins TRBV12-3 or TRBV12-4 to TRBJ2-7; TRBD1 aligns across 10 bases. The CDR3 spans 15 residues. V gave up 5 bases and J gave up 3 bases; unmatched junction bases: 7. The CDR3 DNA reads TGTGCCAGCAGTCATTGGACAGGGGGGTTCTACGAGCAGTACTTC. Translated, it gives CASSHWTGGFYEQYF.

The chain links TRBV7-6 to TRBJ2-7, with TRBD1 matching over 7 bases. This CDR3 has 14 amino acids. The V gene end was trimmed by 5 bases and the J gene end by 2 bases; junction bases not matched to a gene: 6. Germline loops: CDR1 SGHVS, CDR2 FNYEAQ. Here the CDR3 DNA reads TGTGCCAGCAGCCGTGGGACAGAAGCCTACGAGCAGTACTTC. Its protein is CASSRGTEAYEQYF.